The following is a TCR beta chain sequence with its context. The antigen remains unidentified. This sample is drawn from a study of cytomegalovirus exposure and HLA in healthy donors. The overall study: Early released data had 80 million or so unique TCRs, all coming from HLA-typed donors. Study outcomes and limitations: At a 0.05 false discovery rate, a later analysis found some 18,000 TCR beta sequences to be associated with HLA alleles.

V shed 5 bases and J 3 bases; nucleotides not matched to a gene: 4. In germline, CDR1 is MNHNS, CDR2 SASEGT. The CDR3 totals 14 residues. It was with 60 Vbeta and 13 Jbeta primers that the PCR ran. Measured with immunoSEQ multiplex PCR; TCRdb has only the in-frame clones, and not every one. Here the sample spans roughly 160,000 clones, about 65% being singletons. The chain is built from TRBV6-1 and TRBJ2-7; 10 nucleotides match TRBD2. The clonotype originates from a girl between 5 and 17 years old in good health and CMV-seronegative. The specimen sequenced was PBMCs. DNA for the CDR3: TGTGCCAGCAGTCGGACTAGCGGACTCTACGAGCAGTACTTC. As protein: CASSRTSGLYEQYF.